The 23 T cell receptor beta chains below come from one sample, sequenced in a study of blood T cell repertoires in COVID-19. This table comes from immunoSEQ multiplex PCR, and its TCRdb copy is limited to in-frame clones, with some not included. The data hold roughly 250,000 clones, with 88% observed a single time. Sample: peripheral blood. The receptors shown here come from a woman in her thirties or forties who had recovered from COVID-19.

The chain links TRBV5-8 to TRBJ2-2, with 9 bases lining up with TRBD1. The CDR3 length is 17 residues. The germline V gene encodes CDR1 SGHTS and CDR2 YDEGEE. V dropped 6 bases and J dropped 6; count of bases not matched to a gene: 15. DNA for the CDR3: TGTGCCAGCACCCCCTTTGGGACAGGGATGTTCTCCGGGGAGCTGTTTTTT. Translation: CASTPFGTGMFSGELFF. Full variable domain (missing parts from reference TRBV5-8 and TRBJ2-2): EAGVTQSPTHLIKTRGQQATLRCSPISGHTSVYWYQQALGLGLQFLLWYDEGEERNRGNFPPRFSGRQFPNYSSELNVNALELEDSALYLCASTPFGTGMFSGELFFGEGSRLTVL.

This rearrangement joins TRBV20-1 to TRBJ2-3; D is possibly TRBD1 (5 bases). The CDR3 length is 14 residues. The germline V and J ends were trimmed by 6 bases and 3 bases, with 16 bases remaining between them. The germline V gene encodes CDR1 DFQATT and CDR2 SNEGSKA (reference sequence). CDR3 DNA sequence: TGCAGTGCAAGTGGGCAGGGTAGAACAGATACGCAGTATTTT. Its protein product is CSASGQGRTDTQYF.

The chain uses TRBV9 and TRBJ2-3; possible D gene TRBD2, 5 bases. This CDR3 comprises 15 residues. CDR1 is SGDLS and CDR2 is YYNGEE in the germline V gene. V dropped 1 base and J dropped 4 bases, with 13 bases sitting between them. The CDR3 protein is CASSVRPDGADTQYF. The DNA for the CDR3 is TGTGCCAGCAGCGTACGCCCCGACGGGGCAGATACGCAGTATTTT.

This clone has a handful of counts. The chain couples TRBV19 to TRBJ2-5; the match to TRBD1 covers 8 bases. This CDR3 is 14 amino acids long. From germline, CDR1 is LNHDA and CDR2 SQIVND (reference sequence). After removal of 4 bases from V and 2 bases from J, the junction contained 3 bases not matched to a gene. The CDR3 coding sequence is TGTGCCAGTAGTACTGGGACAGGACAAGAGACCCAGTACTTC. It is translated as CASSTGTGQETQYF.

V usage is TRBV21-1 and J usage is TRBJ1-1. TRBV21-1 is shown as a pseudogene. This CDR3 has 18 amino acids. This CDR3 reads CASSKVSGREVMNTEAFF. For the CDR3, the DNA is TGTGCCAGCAGCAAAGTGTCCGGCAGGGAGGTGATGAACACTGAAGCTTTCTTT.

V and J are TRBV11-3 and TRBJ2-2, with D hard to call. Germline V gene sequence: CDR1 SGHNT, CDR2 YENEEA. V gave up 0 bases and J gave up 12 bases, with 5 bases separating them. CDR3 size: 11 residues. The CDR3 loop is CASSLDQKLFF. CDR3 coding DNA: TGTGCCAGCAGCTTAGACCAGAAGCTGTTTTTT.

The rearrangement links TRBV11-2 to TRBJ2-1; 15 bases are a match to TRBD2. The CDR3 is 17 amino acids. The germline CDR1 and CDR2 sequences are SGHAT and FQNNGV. V was clipped by 5 bases and J by 3 bases; unmatched bases: 5. The CDR3 loop is CASSPGTSGRLYNEQFF. CDR3 nucleotide sequence: TGTGCCAGCAGCCCAGGGACTAGCGGGAGGCTCTACAATGAGCAGTTCTTC. Together with reference TRBV11-2 and TRBJ2-1, the CDR3 gives the full variable domain: EAGVAQSPRYKIIEKRQSVAFWCNPISGHATLYWYQQILGQGPKLLIQFQNNGVVDDSQLPKDRFSAERLKGVDSTLKIQPAKLEDSAVYLCASSPGTSGRLYNEQFFGPGTRLTVL.

CDR3 in DNA: TGTGCCAGCAGGGAGGGGCAGCCCCAGCATTTT. Its protein product is CASREGQPQHF. The chain is built from TRBV2 and TRBJ1-5, with D possibly being TRBD1 (5 bases). The CDR3 spans 11 residues. Trimming cost V 6 bases and J 7 bases, with 7 bases left between them. Germline V gene lookup returns CDR1 SNHLY and CDR2 FYNNEI.

This clone was detected only once. V is TRBV19 and J is TRBJ2-1; TRBD2 aligns across 9 bases. The V and J ends lost 6 bases and 7 bases, in that order; junction bases with no gene match: 10. The V gene's germline CDR1 is LNHDA and CDR2 SQIVND (reference sequence). The CDR3 sequence is 15 residues long. The CDR3 bases are TGTGCCAGTAGACGGTTTGTAGCGGGGGTAAATGAGCAGTTCTTC. It translates to CASRRFVAGVNEQFF.

The V and J genes are TRBV30 and TRBJ1-2; TRBD1 agrees at 9 bases. CDR1 GTSNPN and CDR2 SVGIG come from the germline V gene (reference sequence). V shed 8 bases, J shed 1 base, and the junction held 2 bases outside the gene matches. There are 12 residues in the CDR3. CDR3 bases: TGTGCCGGGACAGGGATTAACTATGGCTACACCTTC. Amino acid sequence: CAGTGINYGYTF.

The J gene is TRBJ2-3, the V gene TRBV18, with a possible D match to TRBD1 (6 bases). From germline, CDR1 is KGHSH and CDR2 LQKENI. The CDR3 spans 15 residues. V was clipped by 6 bases and J by 1 base, with 14 bases between them. The CDR3 region is CASSQRAGGTDTQYF. CDR3 nucleotide sequence: TGTGCCAGCTCCCAGAGGGCAGGGGGCACAGATACGCAGTATTTT.

This clone was recorded a few times. The rearrangement uses TRBV29-1 and TRBJ1-2; D gene ambiguous. Germline CDR1 SQVTM, CDR2 ANQGSEA. The CDR3 is made up of 12 amino acids. The V end was cut by 7 bases, the J end by 3 bases, with 12 bases between. The DNA for the CDR3 is TGCAGCGCCTCGACTTGGGACTATGGCTACACCTTC. It specifies CSASTWDYGYTF.

The V and J genes are TRBV30 and TRBJ1-2, with D maybe TRBD1 (6 bases). The CDR3 length is 13 residues. The germline gives CDR1 GTSNPN, CDR2 SVGIG (reference sequence). The V gene lost 6 bases and the J gene lost 8 bases, with 19 bases spanning the gap. The CDR3 spells CACTLGQGLGYTF. In DNA form, the CDR3 reads TGTGCCTGCACCCTCGGGCAGGGGTTGGGCTACACCTTC.

This chain joins TRBV7-9 and TRBJ2-3, with 12 bases identical to TRBD2. CDR1 and CDR2 (germline): SEHNR, FQNEAQ (reference sequence). The length of the CDR3 is 17 residues. J lost 8 bases, V lost 1 base, and 10 bases had no gene match. The CDR3 DNA reads as TGTGCCAGCAGCTTAGTGGGGAGGACTAGCGGGACGGGTACGCAGTATTTT. Translating it yields CASSLVGRTSGTGTQYF.

In this sample, this clone turned up once. The gene calls are TRBV7-9 and TRBJ2-7, with TRBD2 identical over 9 bases. Germline CDR1 and CDR2: SEHNR and FQNEAQ (reference sequence). V dropped 5 bases and J dropped 2; count of bases not matched to a gene: 4. CDR3 length equals 14 residues. The CDR3 DNA is TGTGCCAGCAGCCCCGCGGGGGGGCCCTACGAGCAGTACGTC. Residues: CASSPAGGPYEQYV.

The chain combines TRBV3-1 (or the pseudogene TRBV3-2) with TRBJ1-3; D remains ambiguous. Germline V gene sequence: CDR1 LGHDT, CDR2 YNNKEL (reference sequence). The CDR3 spans 13 residues. With 3 bases removed from V and 2 bases from J, the gap between germline ends came to 5 bases. CDR3 protein: CASSHGTGNTIYF. CDR3 nucleotide sequence: TGTGCCAGCAGCCACGGGACTGGAAACACCATATATTTT.

The chain carries TRBV9 and TRBJ2-6, with a tentative D call TRBD2 (6 bases). The germline V gene encodes CDR1 SGDLS and CDR2 YYNGEE. This CDR3 has 18 residues. V was shortened by 2 bases and J by 4 bases, with 19 bases between the two germline ends. The CDR3 sequence is CASSVDPPGGGGANVLTF. The CDR3 bases are TGTGCCAGCAGCGTGGACCCCCCCGGGGGAGGAGGGGCCAACGTCCTGACTTTC.

A word on this clone: The junction departs from the called germline gene at one end, perhaps through a read error. The chain has TRBV28 and TRBJ1-2; 10 bases are shared with TRBD1. CDR1 is MDHEN and CDR2 is SYDVKM in the germline V gene. This CDR3 has 12 amino acids. CDR3 protein: CASGDRGPPGDF. CDR3 nucleotide sequence: TGTGCCAGCGGTGACAGGGGGCCCCCCGGGGACTTC.

The V and J genes are TRBV7-8 and TRBJ1-1; 7 bases map to TRBD1. The V gene's germline CDR1 is SGHVS and CDR2 FQNEAQ. The V and J ends lost 5 bases and 1 base, in that order; junction bases with no gene match: 10. This CDR3 contains 16 residues. The CDR3 DNA is TGTGCCAGCAGCCCCCGGACAGGTCGGAAGAACACTGAAGCTTTCTTT. This codes for CASSPRTGRKNTEAFF.

This clone was found a few times. The V and J genes are TRBV5-1 and TRBJ1-5; tentatively, D is TRBD1 (5 bases). The CDR3 consists of 15 residues. V lost 0 bases, J lost 4 bases, and 11 bases lay in between. In germline, CDR1 is SGHRS, CDR2 YFSETQ. The chain's CDR3 is CASSLGSGGNQPQHF. Written as DNA, the CDR3 is TGCGCCAGCAGCTTGGGGTCCGGGGGTAATCAGCCCCAGCATTTT.

This chain uses TRBV6-6 with TRBJ2-7, with D tentatively TRBD2 (6 bases). Trimming removed 2 bases from V and 2 bases from J, with 16 bases in between. Looked up from germline, CDR1 is MNHNY and CDR2 is SVGAGI (reference sequence). The CDR3 is made up of 16 amino acids. The CDR3 reads CASSYPKGGVTYEQYF. The CDR3 coding sequence is TGTGCCAGCAGTTACCCGAAGGGCGGGGTAACCTACGAGCAGTACTTC.

The genes are TRBV19 and TRBJ1-2, with 7 bases lining up with TRBD1. The V gene end was trimmed by 0 bases and the J gene end by 8 bases; junction bases not matched to a gene: 12. The CDR3 runs 16 residues. CDR1 and CDR2 from the germline V gene are LNHDA and SQIVND (reference sequence). The CDR3 region is CASSIEGTAATRGYTF. The CDR3 nucleotides read TGTGCCAGTAGTATAGAGGGGACAGCTGCCACCCGGGGCTACACCTTC.

The CDR3 region is CASSPRTSGRPPYF. DNA of the CDR3: TGTGCCAGCAGTCCAAGGACTAGCGGGAGGCCCCCGTATTTT. The genes are TRBV6-5 and TRBJ2-3; 14 bases agree with TRBD2. Unmatched junction bases numbered 9, after V lost 5 bases and J lost 14 bases. The CDR3 is 14 residues long. In germline, CDR1 is MNHEY, CDR2 SVGAGI.